A selection of T cell receptor beta chains follows, all from one sample in a study of cytomegalovirus exposure and HLA in healthy donors. Only in-frame clones appear in the TCRdb table, and some are missing; sequencing was by immunoSEQ multiplex PCR. The table records around 120,000 clones, more than 75% of them present only once. Sequenced: PBMCs. The origin of the receptors is a man between 18 and 29 years old in good health and CMV-seronegative. CDR3s include the opening cysteine and the closing phenylalanine or tryptophan. The order of the fields is V gene, D gene, J gene, clone size, CDR3 length, CDR3 DNA, CDR3 protein. The D gene is left open where the match is weak. The size entry is marked missing in some rows and otherwise reads once, few, many or a size class.

>TRBV6-5|.|TRBJ2-5|.|15
TGTGCCAGCAGACGAGGGGGGGGACCGATGGAGACCCAGTACTTC
CASRRGGGPMETQYF
>TRBV30|.|TRBJ1-1|few|16
TGTGCCTGGAGTCCCCCGTCAGGGAGGGTGGGCACTGAAGCTTTCTTT
CAWSPPSGRVGTEAFF
>TRBV30|TRBD1|TRBJ2-6|.|17
TGTGCCTGGAGGAGCCGGCAGGGGGCTAGTGGGGCCAACGTCCTGACTTTC
CAWRSRQGASGANVLTF
>TRBV30|.|TRBJ2-1|.|14
TGTGCCTGGGCGGTTCGGGGGGCCGGCGGTGAGCAGTTCTTC
CAWAVRGAGGEQFF
>TRBV14|.|TRBJ2-7|.|12
TGTGCCAGCAGCCGCAGTTCCTACGAGCAGTACTTC
CASSRSSYEQYF
>TRBV12-2|.|TRBJ2-3|.|16
TGTGCAAGTCGCTTTCCCGGGACAATGAGCGCAGATACGCAGTATTTT
CASRFPGTMSADTQYF
>TRBV7-8|.|TRBJ1-5|.|15
TGTGCCAGCAGCTTCGTCGCTGAAGGGGCTCAGCCCCAGCATTTT
CASSFVAEGAQPQHF
>TRBV5-1|.|TRBJ1-1|.|14
TGCGCCAGCAGCTTGGTTACAGCAGGCACTGAAGCTTTCTTT
CASSLVTAGTEAFF
>TRBV19|.|TRBJ1-4|.|14
TGTGCCAGTAGTCCCGGGACATACGGTGAAAAACTGTTTTTT
CASSPGTYGEKLFF
>TRBV13|.|TRBJ1-5|.|13
TGTGCCAGCAGCTTAGGTCCAAATCAGCCCCAGCATTTT
CASSLGPNQPQHF
>TRBV11-2|.|TRBJ2-7|once|14
TGTGCCAGCAGCTTTTGGTCAGAGGCCTACGAGCAGTACTTC
CASSFWSEAYEQYF
>TRBV30|.|TRBJ2-2|.|12
TGTGCCTGGAGATTCATGACCGGGGAGCTGTTTTTT
CAWRFMTGELFF
>TRBV30|.|TRBJ1-1|.|13
TGTGCCTGGAGGATGGGGCTGAACACTGAAGCTTTCTTT
CAWRMGLNTEAFF
>TRBV5-4|TRBD1|TRBJ2-7|.|14
TGTGCCAGCAGTTATGGGACAGGGCTGGCCGAGCAGTACTTC
CASSYGTGLAEQYF
>TRBV4-2|TRBD2|TRBJ2-1|.|16
TGTGCCAGCAGGGAGGACGCGGGGGGCTCCTTAGGGGAGCAGTTCTTC
CASREDAGGSLGEQFF
>TRBV6-6|.|TRBJ2-3|.|16
TGTGCCAGCAGTTACTCGGGCGGAGACCGGGGAGATACGCAGTATTTT
CASSYSGGDRGDTQYF
>TRBV30|.|TRBJ1-1|.|13
TGTGCCTGGAGTGGACAGGCTAACACTGAAGCTTTCTTT
CAWSGQANTEAFF
>TRBV10-2|TRBD2|TRBJ2-7|few|16
TGCGCCAGCGGTTCGGAAAGGGGACTAGTCCTCTACGAGCAGTACTTC
CASGSERGLVLYEQYF
>TRBV5-1|.|TRBJ2-3|.|16
TGCGCCAGCAGCTTGGGAGAACAGGAAAGCACAGATACGCAGTATTTT
CASSLGEQESTDTQYF
>TRBV5-4|.|TRBJ2-2|.|13
TGTGCCAGCAGCTTGGTAGGGGCCGGGGAGCTGTTTTTT
CASSLVGAGELFF
>TRBV5-4|.|TRBJ2-7|.|17
TGTGCCAGCGGAAACCAGGGTGGGGCGGACGGAACCTACGAGCAGTACTTC
CASGNQGGADGTYEQYF
>TRBV19|TRBD1|TRBJ1-2|few|13
TGTGCCAGTAGTGGACAGGGGCGGGCTGGCTACACCTTC
CASSGQGRAGYTF
>TRBV7-2|.|TRBJ1-1|.|14
TGTGCCAGCAGCATAACAGGGCTCGACACTGAAGCTTTCTTT
CASSITGLDTEAFF
>TRBV2|.|TRBJ1-5|.|18
TGTGCCAGCAGTGAAGCCGTGGGGGGGGTTCGTAGCAATCAGCCCCAGCATTTT
CASSEAVGGVRSNQPQHF
>TRBV27|.|TRBJ2-1|once|15
TGTGCCAGCAGCCCGAAGTCCGGGATACACAATGAGCAGTTCTTC
CASSPKSGIHNEQFF
>TRBV28|.|TRBJ1-2|.|13
TGTGCCAGCAGCCCCGGGTCTAACTATGGCTACACCTTC
CASSPGSNYGYTF